The 9 T cell receptor beta chains below all came from one sample that was sequenced in a study of OX40 agonist ivuxolimab in advanced cancers. The table came from immunoSEQ multiplex PCR; TCRdb's copy has only in-frame clones and leaves some out. The data hold about 68,000 clones, with roughly 84% observed a single time. The sample was CD4+ or CD8+ T cells sorted from blood, taken in a trial of the OX40 agonist ivuxolimab. The receptors were gathered from an adult with an advanced solid tumor such as melanoma, head and neck, liver or kidney cancer.

There are a few counts of this clone. V and J are TRBV30 and TRBJ1-5; no clear D gene. The V gene's germline CDR1 is GTSNPN and CDR2 SVGIG (reference sequence). This CDR3 comprises 14 residues. Trimming took off 0 bases at V and 6 bases at J, with 12 bases between the two ends. Here the CDR3 reads CAWSVTGVGQPQHF. CDR3 DNA sequence: TGTGCCTGGAGTGTAACCGGGGTTGGTCAGCCCCAGCATTTT.

This chain joins TRBV10-1 and TRBJ1-1; 8 bases align to TRBD1. CDR3 length equals 15 residues. Unmatched junction bases numbered 6, after V lost 0 bases and J lost 6 bases. Germline-derived CDR1 and CDR2 are WNHNN and SYGVQD (reference sequence). CDR3 residues: CASSESEDRAPEAFF. DNA of the CDR3: TGCGCCAGCAGTGAGTCTGAGGACAGGGCTCCTGAAGCTTTCTTT.

This clone came up once. The V call is TRBV5-1, the J call TRBJ2-7; D unclear. The germline gives CDR1 SGHRS, CDR2 YFSETQ. Trimming took 4 bases from V and 1 from J, leaving 12 bases between them. CDR3 length: 14 amino acids. The CDR3 DNA sequence: TGCGCCAGCAGCACGGTCACGGATTCCTACGAGCAGTACTTC. Its translation: CASSTVTDSYEQYF.

The chain couples TRBV7-8 to TRBJ2-3; D might be TRBD2 (7 bases). Germline loops: CDR1 SGHVS, CDR2 FQNEAQ. The ends were cut back, 6 bases at V and 5 bases at J, with 30 bases in the middle. CDR3 length: 19 residues. CDR3 sequence: CASSFPRGKGRREQDTQYF. The DNA for the CDR3 is TGTGCCAGCAGTTTCCCTAGGGGGAAGGGGAGGCGGGAGCAAGATACGCAGTATTTT.

The rearrangement uses TRBV7-9 and TRBJ1-3, with a possible D match to TRBD1 (5 bases). This CDR3 is built from 16 residues. V was trimmed by 1 base and J by 1 base, leaving 11 bases between them. Germline V gene lookup returns CDR1 SEHNR and CDR2 FQNEAQ (reference sequence). CDR3 sequence (DNA): TGTGCCAGCAGCTTAGGTCCGGGGCCGTCTGGAAACACCATATATTTT. Translation gives CASSLGPGPSGNTIYF.

The J gene is TRBJ1-2, the V gene TRBV7-2; D not certain. CDR3 size: 16 residues. The germline V and J ends were trimmed by 1 base and 3 bases, with 15 bases remaining between them. Germline CDR1 SGHTA, CDR2 FQGNSA. The chain's CDR3 is CASSLGIESWDYGYTF. In DNA, the CDR3 is TGTGCCAGCAGCTTAGGGATCGAGAGCTGGGACTATGGCTACACCTTC.

This clone was seen a single time. The chain couples TRBV10-1 to TRBJ1-2; D is undetermined. The CDR3 is 14 amino acids. V was shortened by 5 bases and J by 4 bases, with 14 bases between the two germline ends. Per the germline V gene, CDR1 is WNHNN and CDR2 is SYGVQD (reference sequence). CDR3 sequence reads: CASSLTRKTYGYTF. CDR3 DNA: TGCGCCAGCAGTCTGACGAGAAAGACCTATGGCTACACCTTC.

In DNA form, the CDR3 reads TGCGCCAGCAGCCAAGTAGTAGGAGCAAGATTGTCCTATGGCTACACCTTC. This gives the protein CASSQVVGARLSYGYTF. The chain combines TRBV4-1 with TRBJ1-2; no reliable D call. Trimming removed 1 base from V and 4 bases from J, with 19 bases in between. The CDR3 covers 17 residues. CDR1 and CDR2 (germline): MGHRA, YSYEKL.

The chain combines TRBV4-3 with TRBJ2-1; D possibly corresponds to TRBD1 (5 bases). Germline loops: CDR1 LGHNA, CDR2 YSLEER. The length of the CDR3 is 14 residues. V lost 4 bases, J lost 7 bases, and 14 bases lay in between. CDR3 in amino acids: CASSPILGRNEQFF. The DNA of the CDR3 is TGCGCCAGCAGCCCCATTTTGGGGCGGAATGAGCAGTTCTTC.